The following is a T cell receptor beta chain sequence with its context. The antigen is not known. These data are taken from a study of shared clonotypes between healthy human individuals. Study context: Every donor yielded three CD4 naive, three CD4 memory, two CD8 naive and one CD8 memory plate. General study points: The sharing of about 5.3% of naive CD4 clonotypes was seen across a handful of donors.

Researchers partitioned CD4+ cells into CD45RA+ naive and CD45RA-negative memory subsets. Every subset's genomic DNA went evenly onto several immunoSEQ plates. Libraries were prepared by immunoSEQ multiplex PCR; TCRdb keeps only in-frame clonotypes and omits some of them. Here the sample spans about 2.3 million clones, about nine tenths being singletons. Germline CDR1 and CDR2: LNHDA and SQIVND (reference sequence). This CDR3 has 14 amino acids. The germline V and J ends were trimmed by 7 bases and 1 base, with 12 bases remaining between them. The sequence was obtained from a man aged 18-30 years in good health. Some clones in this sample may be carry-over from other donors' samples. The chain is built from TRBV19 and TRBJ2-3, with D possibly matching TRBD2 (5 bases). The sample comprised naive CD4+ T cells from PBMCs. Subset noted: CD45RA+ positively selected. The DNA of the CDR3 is TGTGCCAGTACAGGAGGCCCGGGCACAGATACGCAGTATTTT. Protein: CASTGGPGTDTQYF.